Following are 25 T cell receptor beta chains from one sample sequenced in a study of response to subunit inactivated influenza vaccine. A single record per CDR3 protein comes from TCRdb applying MiXCR to the RT-PCR reads. Of roughly 700,000 distinct CDR3 sequences listed, roughly 14% were seen once; the top ten hold approximately 7%. The specimen was PBMCs from blood, collected 14 days before vaccination. Receptors were obtained from a man aged 50 or older who received an inactivated influenza vaccine.

This clonotype has at least ten counts. The chain uses TRBV20-1 and TRBJ1-2, with 7 nucleotides matching TRBD1. The germline V gene encodes CDR1 DFQATT and CDR2 SNEGSKA (reference sequence). Trimming took 3 bases from V and 0 from J; bases not matched to a gene: 7. This CDR3 is built from 15 residues. As DNA, the CDR3 is TGCAGTGCTAGCAGTCCGACAGGGACTAACTATGGCTACACCTTC. Its protein product is CSASSPTGTNYGYTF.

The chain uses TRBV20-1 and TRBJ2-3, with D tentatively TRBD2 (5 bases). This CDR3 spans 13 amino acids. V was pared by 2 bases and J by 2 bases, with 8 bases between. CDR1 and CDR2 (germline): DFQATT, SNEGSKA (reference sequence). CDR3 in amino acids: CSARPGLTDTQYF. Here the CDR3 DNA reads TGCAGTGCTAGACCCGGACTCACAGATACGCAGTATTTT.

The CDR3 DNA reads TGTGCCAGCAGTTTACTCGAGGATTCACCCCTCCACTTT. Translation gives CASSLLEDSPLHF. The genes are TRBV12-3 or TRBV12-4 and TRBJ1-6; D not certain. Trimming pared 2 bases from V and 8 bases from J, leaving 7 bases between. The CDR3 consists of 13 residues.

V is TRBV6-1 and J is TRBJ2-7, with 7 bases matching TRBD2. The CDR3 extends over 14 amino acids. Germline V gives CDR1 MNHNS, CDR2 SASEGT. J gave up 5 bases and V 7 bases, and 11 bases lay outside the gene matches. CDR3 nucleotides: TGTGCCAGCAACCGTGGGGGGGTAAGCCACGAGCAGTACTTC. Encoded protein: CASNRGGVSHEQYF.

The gene calls are TRBV12-3 or TRBV12-4 and TRBJ2-7; 7 bases are a match to TRBD1. With V trimmed by 5 bases and J by 6 bases, 13 bases remained unmatched. This CDR3 spans 15 amino acids. The CDR3 bases are TGTGCCAGCAGTCCAGCCGGGACAGCGTTCACCGAGCAGTACTTC. Protein: CASSPAGTAFTEQYF.

The rearrangement links TRBV6-1 to TRBJ2-6, with 10 positions matching TRBD1. Germline CDR1 MNHNS, CDR2 SASEGT. This CDR3 contains 16 residues. V shed 6 bases, J shed 2 bases, and the junction held 4 bases outside the gene matches. The CDR3 protein is CASRWDRGTGANVLTF. For the CDR3, the DNA is TGTGCCAGCAGGTGGGACAGGGGAACTGGGGCCAACGTCCTGACTTTC.

This clonotype was found a few times. This chain links TRBV4-3 with TRBJ1-2, with D hard to call. CDR1 and CDR2 from the germline V gene are LGHNA and YSLEER. Trimming took 0 bases from V and 0 from J, leaving 11 bases between them. This CDR3 comprises 16 residues. The CDR3 loop reads CASSQDAAAANYGYTF. The CDR3 DNA reads TGCGCCAGCAGCCAAGATGCGGCAGCCGCTAACTATGGCTACACCTTC.

The chain is built from TRBV5-5 and TRBJ2-1; D is unresolved. CDR1 is SGHKS and CDR2 is YYEKEE in the germline V gene (reference sequence). The CDR3 loop spans 12 amino acids. V was clipped by 9 bases and J by 10 bases, with 17 bases between them. The CDR3 DNA reads as TGTGCCACTTGGGTCTTTTTCGGGGAGCAGTTCTTC. It translates to CATWVFFGEQFF.

The chain links TRBV30 to TRBJ2-1; no reliable D call. CDR1 GTSNPN and CDR2 SVGIG come from the germline V gene (reference sequence). Trimming left V 0 bases short and J 10 bases short, with 16 bases between. The CDR3 length is 14 residues. This CDR3 reads CAWSVASQAREQFF. DNA for the CDR3: TGTGCCTGGAGTGTTGCCTCCCAGGCTCGGGAGCAGTTCTTC.

The chain couples TRBV6-1 to TRBJ2-1, with TRBD2 matching 13 bases. V trimming: 7 bases; J trimming: 7 bases; junction bases outside the gene matches: 7. This CDR3 comprises 15 residues. Germline V gene sequence: CDR1 MNHNS, CDR2 SASEGT. The CDR3: CASTTSGRRGNEQFF. CDR3 DNA: TGTGCCAGCACGACTAGCGGGAGGAGGGGGAATGAGCAGTTCTTC.

The table lists this clonotype with a few counts. The chain carries TRBV11-2 and TRBJ1-2, with D uncertain. This CDR3 is built from 14 residues. The V end was cut by 1 base, the J end by 7 bases, with 13 bases between. Germline CDR1 reads SGHAT; CDR2 reads FQNNGV. In DNA form, the CDR3 reads TGTGCCAGCAGCTTAGCTAGCGTGGACGGTGGCTACACCTTC. Translation gives CASSLASVDGGYTF.

The sample holds a few counts of this clonotype. The gene calls are TRBV30 and TRBJ2-3; unclear D gene. The CDR3 spans 17 residues. Germline CDR1 reads GTSNPN; CDR2 reads SVGIG (reference sequence). Trimming removed 0 bases at V and 4 bases at J, with 20 bases between. In nucleotides, the CDR3 is TGTGCCTGGAGTGTAAAGTTCGGCGCAGATGGTGCAGATACGCAGTATTTT. The encoded protein is CAWSVKFGADGADTQYF.

This clonotype was counted many times. The rearrangement links TRBV6-5 to TRBJ2-7, with D perhaps TRBD1 (5 bases). There are 15 residues in the CDR3. Germline V gene sequence: CDR1 MNHEY, CDR2 SVGAGI. Trimming stripped 0 bases from V and 2 bases from J, with 11 bases between. The CDR3 reads CASSYSRQGAYEQYF. CDR3 nucleotide sequence: TGTGCCAGCAGTTACTCTCGGCAGGGCGCCTACGAGCAGTACTTC.

The chain carries TRBV18 and TRBJ2-4; TRBD1 aligns across 7 bases. The CDR3 runs to 14 residues. Germline V gene data show CDR1 as KGHSH and CDR2 as LQKENI. The J segment lost 8 bases and the V segment lost 4 bases, leaving 8 bases of the junction unmatched. The DNA of the CDR3 is TGTGCCAGCTCACAAAAGGGGGCGCGAGACATTCAGTACTTC. This translates into CASSQKGARDIQYF.

The chain employs TRBV6-4 and TRBJ2-3, with D perhaps being TRBD1 or TRBD2 (7 bases each). Trimming pared 5 bases from V and 2 bases from J, leaving 14 bases between. The V gene's germline CDR1 is MRHNA and CDR2 SNTAGT. The CDR3 covers 15 residues. The CDR3 sequence: CASSQQGGYTDTQYF. The CDR3 bases are TGTGCCAGCAGTCAGCAGGGGGGGTACACAGATACGCAGTATTTT.

This chain joins TRBV20-1 and TRBJ2-7; D call uncertain. CDR1 is DFQATT, CDR2 SNEGSKA, per germline (reference sequence). There are 13 residues in the CDR3. With 3 bases removed from V and 6 bases from J, the gap between germline ends came to 15 bases. The CDR3 protein is CSASAAPLLEQYF. CDR3 bases: TGCAGTGCTAGTGCTGCCCCTTTGCTCGAGCAGTACTTC.

There are a few counts of this clonotype. The chain carries TRBV10-3 and TRBJ2-5, with TRBD2 identical over 9 bases. The ends lost 6 bases at V and 5 bases at J; junction bases unmatched: 4. Germline V gene sequence: CDR1 ENHRY, CDR2 SYGVKD. The length of the CDR3 is 13 residues. In DNA form, the CDR3 reads TGTGCCATCAGCCCGGGACTAGCCGAGACCCAGTACTTC. The encoded protein is CAISPGLAETQYF.

This clonotype was detected a few times. CDR3 nucleotides: TGTGCCAGCAGTTACCCCACTAGTCCCTACTACAATGAGCAGTTCTTC. Translated: CASSYPTSPYYNEQFF. J is TRBJ2-1 and V is TRBV6-2 or TRBV6-3; D is possibly TRBD2 (5 bases). The CDR3 is 16 residues long. The V end lost 2 bases, the J end lost 3 bases, and 14 bases lay between the germline ends. In germline, CDR1 is MNHEY, CDR2 SVGEGT.

The chain joins TRBV20-1 to TRBJ2-7; D may correspond to TRBD1 or TRBD2 (6 bases each). V was pared by 0 bases and J by 4 bases, with 13 bases between. The germline CDR1 and CDR2 sequences are DFQATT and SNEGSKA (reference sequence). CDR3 length: 14 amino acids. CDR3 loop: CSARDSGGLYEQYF. The CDR3 region has the DNA TGCAGTGCTAGAGATTCCGGGGGCTTGTACGAGCAGTACTTC.

The table lists this clonotype with a few counts. A junction boundary mismatches the germline segment, possibly from a read error. The chain couples TRBV12-3 or TRBV12-4 to TRBJ1-1, with a tentative D call TRBD1 (5 bases). The CDR3 is 14 residues long. In DNA form, the CDR3 reads TGTGCCACCAGTCTTTCAGGGTCTAGGACTGAAGCTTTCTTT. It codes for CATSLSGSRTEAFF.

This chain uses TRBV2 with TRBJ2-7; possibly TRBD2 for D (6 bases). CDR1 and CDR2 (germline): SNHLY, FYNNEI. CDR3 length: 14 amino acids. Trimming left V 6 bases short and J 3 bases short, with 15 bases between. The chain's CDR3 is CASRGGTQNYEQYF. DNA of the CDR3: TGTGCCAGCAGAGGCGGGACTCAGAACTACGAGCAGTACTTC.

This clonotype was seen once. The chain employs TRBV2 and TRBJ2-7, with 8 bases that match TRBD2. The CDR3 covers 15 residues. The trim removed 3 bases at V and 3 bases at J, leaving 7 bases unmatched. Germline V lookup: CDR1 SNHLY, CDR2 FYNNEI. CDR3 nucleotides: TGTGCCAGCAGTGAGGGGCCTCGGGGGGGCTACGAGCAGTACTTC. The encoded protein is CASSEGPRGGYEQYF. The full variable domain, its missing parts supplied by reference TRBV2 and TRBJ2-7, is EPEVTQTPSHQVTQMGQEVILRCVPISNHLYFYWYRQILGQKVEFLVSFYNNEISEKSEIFDDQFSVERPDGSNFTLKIRSTKLEDSAMYFCASSEGPRGGYEQYFGPGTRLTVT.

The chain carries TRBV9 and TRBJ2-1, with D tentatively TRBD1 (6 bases). From germline, CDR1 is SGDLS and CDR2 YYNGEE. The CDR3 length is 15 residues. V lost 0 bases and J 8 bases, leaving 15 bases between the germline ends. In DNA form, the CDR3 reads TGTGCCAGCAGCGTAGGGACAGAGTCTTCCTATGAGCAGTTCTTC. Its translation is CASSVGTESSYEQFF.

The rearrangement joins TRBV23-1 to TRBJ1-5; unclear D gene. TRBV23-1 is placed among ORFs of uncertain function. The CDR3 runs to 16 residues. V was cut by 8 bases and J by 2 bases, with 19 bases left in between. For the CDR3, the DNA is TGCGCCAGCCCCTGGGCAACCGGTCATGGCAATCAGCCCCAGCATTTT. Protein: CASPWATGHGNQPQHF.

This clonotype was picked up many times. J is TRBJ1-3 and V is TRBV7-9; D uncertain. V shed 2 bases and J shed 0 bases, with 8 bases lying between them. This CDR3 contains 15 residues. Per germline, CDR1 SEHNR and CDR2 FQNEAQ (reference sequence). The CDR3 here is CASSLLARSGNTIYF. Here the CDR3 DNA reads TGTGCCAGCAGCTTACTGGCCCGCTCTGGAAACACCATATATTTT.